This entry describes one TCR beta chain. This entry comes from a study of T cells in Graves' hyperthyroidism and ophthalmopathy. RNA transcripts gave rise to amplified TCR beta CDR3 regions. TCR CDR3 regions were first amplified by RT-PCR with HTBI primers. TCRdb reanalysed the multiplex PCR reads using MiXCR and keeps one entry per CDR3 protein. Seen here are about 290,000 distinct CDR3 sequences, 17% observed once, and the top ten hold around 58%. The V end lost 2 bases, the J end lost 3 bases, and 14 bases lay between the germline ends. The germline gives CDR1 SGHRS, CDR2 YFSETQ. The CDR3 has 15 amino acids.

The sequencing sample was made of blood. The TCR sequence derives from a woman aged 55-70 years with Graves' ophthalmopathy. This chain connects TRBV5-1 to TRBJ2-5, with D possibly being TRBD1 (6 bases). As DNA, the CDR3 is TGCGCCAGCAGCTTATTTCGACAGGCGGAAGAGACCCAGTACTTC. Translating it yields CASSLFRQAEETQYF.